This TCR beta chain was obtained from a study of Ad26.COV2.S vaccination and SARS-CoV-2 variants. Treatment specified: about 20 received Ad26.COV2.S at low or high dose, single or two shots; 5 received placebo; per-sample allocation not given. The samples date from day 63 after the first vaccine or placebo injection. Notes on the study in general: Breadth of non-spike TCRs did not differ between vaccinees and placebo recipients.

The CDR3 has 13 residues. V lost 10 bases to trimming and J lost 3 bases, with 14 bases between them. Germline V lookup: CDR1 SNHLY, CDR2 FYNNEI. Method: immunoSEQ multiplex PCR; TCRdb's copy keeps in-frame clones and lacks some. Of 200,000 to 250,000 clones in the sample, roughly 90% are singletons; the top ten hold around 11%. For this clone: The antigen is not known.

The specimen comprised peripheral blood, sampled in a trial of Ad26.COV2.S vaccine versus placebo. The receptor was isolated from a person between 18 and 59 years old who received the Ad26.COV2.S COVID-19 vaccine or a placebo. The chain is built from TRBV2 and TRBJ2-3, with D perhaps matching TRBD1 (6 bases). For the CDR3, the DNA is TGTGCCACTGGGGGCGTAGGAACAGATACGCAGTATTTT. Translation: CATGGVGTDTQYF.